This is a list of T cell receptor beta chains from one sample in a study of cytomegalovirus exposure and HLA in healthy donors. Assay used: immunoSEQ multiplex PCR; TCRdb lists only in-frame clones, some missing. The data hold some 90,000 clones, with 75% to 90% observed a single time. Sample: PBMCs. Receptor source: a middle-aged man in good health and CMV-seropositive. CDR3s include the opening cysteine and the closing phenylalanine or tryptophan. Fields, in order: J gene, CDR3 length, V gene, D gene, clone size, CDR3 protein, CDR3 DNA. The D gene is left open where the match is weak. Rows give clone size only sometimes, using once, few, many, or a class for an expanded clone.

TRBJ1-4	14	TRBV19	TRBD1	NA	CASSHGQGRGKLFF	TGTGCCAGTAGCCACGGACAGGGTCGGGGAAAACTGTTTTTT
TRBJ2-1	15	TRBV12-5	NA	NA	CASWGDASWYNEQFF	TGTGCTAGTTGGGGGGACGCTAGCTGGTACAATGAGCAGTTCTTC
TRBJ1-6	15	TRBV2	NA	NA	CASSGPQRENSPLHF	TGTGCCAGCAGTGGCCCCCAGAGGGAGAATTCACCCCTCCACTTT
TRBJ2-3	16	TRBV10-3	NA	once	CAISGGDPFITDTQYF	TGTGCCATCAGTGGCGGCGATCCTTTTATCACAGATACGCAGTATTTT
TRBJ2-6	19	TRBV7-9	TRBD1	NA	CASSFSQGVPTMGANVLTF	TGTGCCAGCAGCTTCTCACAGGGGGTCCCCACTATGGGGGCCAACGTCCTGACTTTC
TRBJ2-7	16	TRBV11-2	TRBD1	NA	CASSLDMGQGFYEQYF	TGTGCCAGCAGCTTAGATATGGGACAGGGGTTTTACGAGCAGTACTTC
TRBJ1-2	15	TRBV27	TRBD1	few	CASSTQTGGYYGYTF	TGTGCCAGCAGTACCCAGACAGGGGGCTACTATGGCTACACCTTC
TRBJ2-7	15	TRBV7-8	NA	NA	CASSPLLGRGDEQYF	TGTGCCAGCAGCCCTCTTTTGGGGCGGGGTGACGAGCAGTACTTC
TRBJ2-7	14	TRBV11-2	NA	NA	CAITSERAPYEQYF	TGTGCCATCACCTCGGAGCGAGCCCCCTACGAGCAGTACTTC
TRBJ2-1	17	TRBV5-4	TRBD2	once	CASSRTSGGGSYNEQFF	TGTGCCAGCAGCCGGACTAGCGGGGGGGGCTCCTACAATGAGCAGTTCTTC
TRBJ2-7	14	TRBV5-6	NA	NA	CASSLESQDYEQYF	TGTGCCAGCAGCTTGGAGTCTCAGGACTACGAGCAGTACTTC
TRBJ1-3	14	TRBV30	NA	NA	CAWSIGVSGNTIYF	TGTGCCTGGAGTATCGGGGTTAGTGGAAACACCATATATTTT
TRBJ1-4	14	TRBV7-2	NA	NA	CASSAGTTNEKLFF	TGTGCCAGCAGCGCGGGCACAACTAATGAAAAACTGTTTTTT
TRBJ2-6	16	TRBV10-3	NA	NA	CAISKGGHSGANGLTF	TGTGCCATCAGTAAGGGGGGGCACTCTGGGGCCAACGGCCTGACTTTC
TRBJ2-7	18	TRBV7-2	TRBD1	NA	CASSLFPRTGVIVNEQYF	TGTGCCAGCAGCTTATTTCCTCGGACAGGGGTTATAGTTAACGAGCAGTACTTC
TRBJ2-7	16	TRBV7-2	TRBD2	NA	CASSFRLAGGGNEQYF	TGTGCCAGCAGCTTTCGACTAGCGGGAGGGGGGAACGAGCAGTACTTC
TRBJ2-7	16	TRBV7-2	TRBD1	NA	CASSTAPGQGTYEQYF	TGTGCCAGCAGCACCGCGCCGGGACAGGGGACCTACGAGCAGTACTTC
TRBJ1-1	14	TRBV5-6	NA	few	CASRSIRGWTEAFF	TGTGCCAGCAGGTCAATCCGAGGGTGGACTGAAGCTTTCTTT
TRBJ2-3	17	TRBV5-1	TRBD2	NA	CASSLGVAGGYTDTQYF	TGCGCCAGCAGCTTGGGAGTAGCGGGAGGGTACACAGATACGCAGTATTTT
TRBJ2-2	15	TRBV7-3	TRBD1	NA	CASSSRGPNTGELFF	TGTGCCAGCAGCTCCAGGGGGCCGAACACCGGGGAGCTGTTTTTT
TRBJ2-1	16	TRBV19	TRBD1	NA	CASTPGAGTGGNEQFF	TGTGCCAGTACCCCGGGGGCCGGGACAGGGGGAAATGAGCAGTTCTTC
TRBJ1-5	15	TRBV15	NA	NA	CATSRAVTGNQPQHF	TGTGCCACCAGCAGAGCTGTGACAGGTAATCAGCCCCAGCATTTT
TRBJ2-7	14	TRBV9	NA	NA	CASSLRFESYEQYF	TGTGCCAGCAGCCTACGCTTCGAATCCTACGAGCAGTACTTC
TRBJ1-4	13	TRBV15	NA	NA	CATSRDPREKLFF	TGTGCCACCAGCAGAGACCCTAGGGAAAAACTGTTTTTT
TRBJ2-7	16	TRBV7-2	TRBD2	NA	CASSLSRTSGKYEQYF	TGTGCCAGCAGCTTATCCAGGACTAGCGGGAAGTACGAGCAGTACTTC
TRBJ1-1	14	TRBV5-1	TRBD1	NA	CASSSGQGWTEAFF	TGCGCCAGCAGCTCTGGACAGGGCTGGACTGAAGCTTTCTTT
TRBJ1-1	14	TRBV6-6	TRBD1	NA	CASSADRAYTEAFF	TGTGCCAGCAGTGCGGACAGGGCCTACACTGAAGCTTTCTTT
TRBJ1-5	15	TRBV30	NA	NA	CAWAEGLYSNQPQHF	TGTGCCTGGGCGGAGGGGCTGTATAGCAATCAGCCCCAGCATTTT
TRBJ2-2	15	TRBV5-1	TRBD1	once	CASSWGTANTGELFF	TGCGCCAGCAGCTGGGGGACAGCTAACACCGGGGAGCTGTTTTTT
TRBJ2-7	20	TRBV30	TRBD1	NA	CAWSTMTGFGQRADSYEQYF	TGTGCCTGGAGTACCATGACAGGGTTTGGGCAGCGAGCGGACTCCTACGAGCAGTACTTC
TRBJ1-4	14	TRBV9	NA	NA	CASSPGRVNEKLFF	TGTGCCAGCAGCCCCGGGAGGGTTAATGAAAAACTGTTTTTT
TRBJ2-3	12	TRBV30	NA	NA	CAWSPNTDTQYF	TGTGCCTGGAGCCCCAACACAGATACGCAGTATTTT
TRBJ1-1	13	TRBV30	NA	NA	CAWSKQGNTEAFF	TGTGCCTGGAGTAAGCAGGGAAATACTGAAGCTTTCTTT
TRBJ2-7	14	TRBV5-6	TRBD1	NA	CASSKDRLTYEQYF	TGTGCCAGCAGCAAGGACAGGTTGACCTACGAGCAGTACTTC
TRBJ2-2	15	TRBV19	TRBD2	NA	CASSSPGGRAGELFF	TGTGCCAGTAGTTCCCCGGGCGGGAGGGCCGGGGAGCTGTTTTTT
TRBJ2-2	16	TRBV11-3	TRBD2	NA	CASSLEASGHTGELFF	TGTGCCAGCAGCTTAGAGGCTAGCGGTCACACCGGGGAGCTGTTTTTT
TRBJ2-5	12	TRBV19	TRBD1	NA	CASTGGEETQYF	TGTGCCAGCACAGGGGGCGAAGAGACCCAGTACTTC
TRBJ1-5	17	TRBV27	TRBD1	once	CASGLPSGTGEDQPQHF	TGTGCCAGCGGCTTACCTTCCGGGACAGGGGAGGATCAGCCCCAGCATTTT
TRBJ1-3	13	TRBV6-1	NA	few	CASTLSSGNTIYF	TGTGCCAGCACCCTTTCCTCTGGAAACACCATATATTTT
TRBJ2-1	15	TRBV18	TRBD2	NA	CASSPPSGSYNEQFF	TGTGCCAGCTCACCACCAAGCGGGAGCTACAATGAGCAGTTCTTC
TRBJ1-1	13	TRBV7-3	NA	NA	CASSLFSRTEAFF	TGTGCCAGCAGCTTATTTAGCCGGACTGAAGCTTTCTTT
TRBJ1-5	12	TRBV7-2	NA	once	CASSFSNQPQHF	TGTGCCAGCAGCTTCTCTAATCAGCCCCAGCATTTT